Listed below are T cell receptor beta chains from one sample, sequenced in a study of vaccination and CD4 T cells after COVID-19. Their antigens are not known. TCRdb analysed the PCR reads with MiXCR anew, one entry per CDR3 protein. Among about 20,000 distinct CDR3 sequences, 46% were seen once, and the ten largest hold around 3%. Sequenced material: CD4+ T cells from blood, cultured in vitro, taken after SARS-CoV-2 vaccination. These receptors were taken from a human donor who had recovered from COVID-19. Both conserved end residues are trimmed from each CDR3. The D gene is left open where the match is weak.

d_gene: -; v_gene: TRBV7-2; CDR3aa: ASSRRSSVGPYGYT
d_gene: -; v_gene: TRBV29-1; CDR3aa: SAIGEFETQY
d_gene: TRBD1; v_gene: TRBV4-3; CDR3aa: ASSQPGTDQETQY
d_gene: TRBD2; v_gene: TRBV6-1; CDR3aa: ASSTLTSGRDNEQF
d_gene: TRBD1; v_gene: TRBV20-1; CDR3aa: SARTNRDRGNTEAF
d_gene: -; v_gene: TRBV7-9; CDR3aa: ASSLVGGLAF
d_gene: -; v_gene: TRBV12-3/TRBV12-4; CDR3aa: ASSLGSSNQPQH
d_gene: -; v_gene: TRBV20-1; CDR3aa: SAFFGGGNTIY
d_gene: -; v_gene: TRBV10-3; CDR3aa: AISSMNTEAF
d_gene: -; v_gene: TRBV11-2; CDR3aa: ASSQDTGGNQPQH